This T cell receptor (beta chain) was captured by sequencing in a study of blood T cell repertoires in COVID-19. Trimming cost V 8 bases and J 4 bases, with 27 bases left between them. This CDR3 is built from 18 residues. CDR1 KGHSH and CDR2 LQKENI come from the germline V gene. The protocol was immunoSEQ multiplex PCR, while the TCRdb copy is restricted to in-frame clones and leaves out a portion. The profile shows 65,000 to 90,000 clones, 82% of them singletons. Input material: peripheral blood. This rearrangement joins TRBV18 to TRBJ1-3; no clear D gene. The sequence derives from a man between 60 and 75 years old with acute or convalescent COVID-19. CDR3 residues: CASHESGLRFSLGNTIYF. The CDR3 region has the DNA TGTGCCAGCCATGAATCTGGACTGCGGTTTTCGTTAGGAAACACCATATATTTT.